A single sample gave rise to the 26 T cell receptor beta chains below, sequenced in a study of response to subunit inactivated influenza vaccine. Using its own MiXCR run on the RT-PCR reads, TCRdb lists one record per CDR3 protein. The data show 800,000 or so distinct CDR3 sequences, 21% seen once. The sample here was PBMCs from blood, taken more than 4 days after vaccination. The receptors derive from a middle-aged man who received an inactivated influenza vaccine.

The rearrangement joins TRBV6-1 to TRBJ1-6; 8 bases are a match to TRBD1. Germline CDR1 reads MNHNS; CDR2 reads SASEGT. V lost 6 bases, J lost 2 bases, and 6 bases stayed unmatched. The CDR3 loop spans 16 amino acids. Here the CDR3 reads CASSQQGGTYNSPLHF. The CDR3 DNA follows: TGTGCCAGCAGCCAACAGGGGGGAACCTATAATTCACCCCTCCACTTT.

This clonotype was detected a few times. CDR3: CSATGGGNGELFF. The CDR3 DNA follows: TGCAGTGCTACGGGTGGGGGCAACGGGGAGCTGTTTTTT. This chain joins TRBV20-1 and TRBJ2-2; D perhaps matches TRBD1 (6 bases). The CDR3 has 13 amino acids. The V gene's germline CDR1 is DFQATT and CDR2 SNEGSKA (reference sequence). The V end was cut by 4 bases, the J end by 7 bases, with 13 bases between.

This clonotype was picked up a small number of times. The chain carries TRBV7-2 and TRBJ2-1, with a weak D call TRBD2 (5 bases). CDR1 is SGHTA and CDR2 is FQGNSA in the germline V gene. The CDR3 has 16 amino acids. The V end lost 7 bases, the J end lost 7 bases, and 23 bases lay between the germline ends. CDR3 coding DNA: TGTGCCAGCACCTTGGGCCTACGGGAATGGTCGAATGAGCAGTTCTTC. Protein sequence: CASTLGLREWSNEQFF.

A few counts support this clonotype. The chain has TRBV6-1 and TRBJ2-3; 8 bases fit TRBD2. Unmatched junction bases numbered 7, after V lost 7 bases and J lost 4 bases. The CDR3 contains 14 residues. CDR1 is MNHNS, CDR2 SASEGT, per germline. The chain's CDR3 is CASKSMGLADTQYF. CDR3 DNA sequence: TGTGCCAGCAAAAGCATGGGACTAGCAGATACGCAGTATTTT.

There are a few counts of this clonotype. The chain joins TRBV30 to TRBJ2-7; 7 bases are shared with TRBD1. The CDR3 loop spans 14 amino acids. Germline loops: CDR1 GTSNPN, CDR2 SVGIG (reference sequence). V was clipped by 2 bases and J by 6 bases; unmatched bases: 10. CDR3 residues: CAWSFFGTEGEQYF. The CDR3 bases are TGTGCCTGGAGTTTTTTTGGGACAGAAGGCGAGCAGTACTTC.

The chain has TRBV12-3 or TRBV12-4 and TRBJ1-2, with 8 positions matching TRBD1. The CDR3 contains 17 residues. The J segment lost 6 bases and the V segment lost 2 bases, leaving 14 bases of the junction unmatched. The CDR3 sequence is CASSLLEMAGQDDGYTF. The CDR3, as DNA: TGTGCCAGCAGTTTATTAGAAATGGCGGGACAGGACGATGGCTACACCTTC.

The chain combines TRBV3-1 with TRBJ2-2; D remains unclear. Germline loops: CDR1 LGHDT, CDR2 YNNKEL (reference sequence). The CDR3 totals 16 residues. Trimming stripped 8 bases from V and 1 base from J, with 17 bases between. The CDR3 spells CASAWSAGLNTGELFF. The CDR3 DNA reads as TGTGCCAGCGCCTGGTCGGCCGGGCTGAACACCGGGGAGCTGTTTTTT.

This clonotype has just a few counts. The V call is TRBV6-2 or TRBV6-3, the J call TRBJ2-7; D gene uncertain. Germline values: CDR1 MNHEY, CDR2 SVGEGT. This CDR3 region has 14 residues. V lost 7 bases, J lost 3 bases, and 16 bases lay in between. The CDR3 DNA reads as TGTGCCAGCAAGCTCGCTTCGCGGAACTACGAGCAGTACTTC. This sequence encodes CASKLASRNYEQYF.

This clonotype appeared a few times. This chain connects TRBV28 to TRBJ2-7, with D hard to call. With 7 bases removed from V and 5 bases from J, the gap between germline ends came to 12 bases. This CDR3 is 12 amino acids long. CDR1 is MDHEN and CDR2 is SYDVKM in the germline V gene. The CDR3 region is CASTSRWDEQYF. In DNA form, the CDR3 reads TGTGCCAGCACCTCAAGGTGGGACGAGCAGTACTTC. The full variable domain, its missing parts supplied by reference TRBV28 and TRBJ2-7, is DVKVTQSSRYLVKRTGEKVFLECVQDMDHENMFWYRQDPGLGLRLIYFSYDVKMKEKGDIPEGYSVSREKKERFSLILESASTNQTSMYLCASTSRWDEQYFGPGTRLTVT.

This clonotype was counted ten times or more. The V gene is TRBV2, the J gene TRBJ2-1; 8 nucleotides align to TRBD2. The CDR3 covers 17 residues. Germline V lookup: CDR1 SNHLY, CDR2 FYNNEI. The J segment lost 0 bases and the V segment lost 6 bases, leaving 10 bases of the junction unmatched. The CDR3 coding sequence is TGTGCCAGCAGCGCCCCCGAGAGCGGGAGCTCCTACAATGAGCAGTTCTTC. Encoded protein: CASSAPESGSSYNEQFF. Supplemented by reference TRBV2 and TRBJ2-1, the full variable domain reads EPEVTQTPSHQVTQMGQEVILRCVPISNHLYFYWYRQILGQKVEFLVSFYNNEISEKSEIFDDQFSVERPDGSNFTLKIRSTKLEDSAMYFCASSAPESGSSYNEQFFGPGTRLTVL.

This clonotype was observed a few times. The J gene is TRBJ2-1, the V gene TRBV20-1; D unclear. There are 13 residues in the CDR3. CDR1 DFQATT and CDR2 SNEGSKA come from the germline V gene (reference sequence). V lost 7 bases and J 2 bases, leaving 12 bases between the germline ends. The CDR3 nucleotides read TGCAGTGAGGCCGGCGAAACCTACAATGAGCAGTTCTTC. Residues: CSEAGETYNEQFF.

This clonotype has at least ten counts. The chain combines TRBV12-3 or TRBV12-4 with TRBJ2-4, with D perhaps being TRBD1 or TRBD2 (5 bases each). The CDR3 is 17 residues long. With 6 bases removed from V and 1 base from J, the gap between germline ends came to 19 bases. CDR3: CASSPGPLKRAKNIQYF. In DNA form, the CDR3 reads TGTGCCAGCAGCCCGGGACCCCTAAAACGGGCCAAAAACATTCAGTACTTC.

This clonotype was recorded a few times. The V and J genes are TRBV24-1 and TRBJ2-4, with D perhaps TRBD1 (5 bases). The germline gives CDR1 KGHDR, CDR2 SFDVKD. The CDR3 is made up of 13 amino acids. V lost 3 bases and J 4 bases, leaving 6 bases between the germline ends. CDR3 amino acids: CATSDGAKNIQYF. The CDR3, as DNA: TGTGCCACCAGTGATGGGGCGAAAAACATTCAGTACTTC.

The J gene is TRBJ1-6, the V gene TRBV27, with D unclear. Germline V gene sequence: CDR1 MNHEY, CDR2 SMNVEV (reference sequence). This CDR3 is built from 13 residues. The V gene lost 6 bases and the J gene lost 9 bases, with 12 bases spanning the gap. The CDR3 region has the DNA TGTGCCAGCAGCAACCTCGTGGGTTCACCCCTCCACTTT. It is translated as CASSNLVGSPLHF.

This clonotype was observed a few times. The chain links TRBV6-5 to TRBJ2-2, with a possible D match to TRBD2 (5 bases). V lost 0 bases, J lost 4 bases, and 6 bases lay in between. This CDR3 is 14 amino acids long. The germline V gene encodes CDR1 MNHEY and CDR2 SVGAGI. CDR3 loop: CASSYSSATGELFF. The CDR3 nucleotides are TGTGCCAGCAGTTACTCTAGCGCCACCGGGGAGCTGTTTTTT.

This clonotype came up a few times. The chain carries TRBV12-3 or TRBV12-4 and TRBJ1-2, with D unresolved. V gave up 3 bases and J gave up 4 bases, with 9 bases separating them. There are 13 residues in the CDR3. CDR3: CASSFGQAYGYTF. CDR3 DNA sequence: TGTGCCAGCAGTTTTGGGCAGGCCTATGGCTACACCTTC.

This clonotype turned up a few times. The chain employs TRBV11-2 and TRBJ2-7, with 9 bases identical to TRBD2. J was trimmed by 0 bases and V by 2 bases; bases with no gene match: 20. CDR3 length equals 21 residues. CDR1 is SGHAT and CDR2 is FQNNGV in the germline V gene. The CDR3 spells CASSLFGRTLLAGPASYEQYF. CDR3 sequence (DNA): TGTGCCAGCAGCTTATTCGGTCGCACTTTACTAGCGGGCCCCGCCTCCTACGAGCAGTACTTC. Supplemented by reference TRBV11-2 and TRBJ2-7, the full variable domain reads EAGVAQSPRYKIIEKRQSVAFWCNPISGHATLYWYQQILGQGPKLLIQFQNNGVVDDSQLPKDRFSAERLKGVDSTLKIQPAKLEDSAVYLCASSLFGRTLLAGPASYEQYFGPGTRLTVT.

This clonotype turned up a few times. The CDR3 sequence: CSALVGVVYNEQFF. DNA for the CDR3: TGCAGTGCTTTGGTGGGAGTAGTGTACAATGAGCAGTTCTTC. The chain links TRBV20-1 to TRBJ2-1, with D possibly TRBD2 on 5 matching bases. Trimming pared 5 bases from V and 4 bases from J, leaving 15 bases between. Germline lookup yields CDR1 DFQATT and CDR2 SNEGSKA (reference sequence). This CDR3 comprises 14 residues.

The CDR3 loop reads CASAREGSYNEQFF. CDR3 nucleotides: TGTGCCAGCGCCCGGGAAGGGTCCTACAATGAGCAGTTCTTC. The chain links TRBV2 to TRBJ2-1; maybe TRBD2 (5 bases). The ends were cut back, 8 bases at V and 1 base at J, with 12 bases in the middle. The CDR3 runs to 14 residues. Germline CDR1 is SNHLY and CDR2 is FYNNEI.

The chain carries TRBV28 and TRBJ2-3; unclear D gene. This CDR3 comprises 17 residues. Between the trimmed V and J ends, which lost 2 bases and 8 bases, there was a span of 23 bases. CDR1 MDHEN and CDR2 SYDVKM come from the germline V gene. CDR3 DNA: TGTGCCAGCAGTTTAACGCACCGAACGAGGACCTTGGGTACGCAGTATTTT. Its protein product is CASSLTHRTRTLGTQYF.

This clonotype was recorded a few times. The CDR3 region has the DNA TGCGCCAGCAGCCTAGACAGCACCAATTCACCCCTCCACTTT. Its protein is CASSLDSTNSPLHF. The rearrangement links TRBV5-1 to TRBJ1-6; perhaps TRBD1 as D (5 bases). The CDR3 runs 14 residues. The ends were cut back, 4 bases at V and 7 bases at J, with 12 bases in the middle. Germline CDR1 is SGHRS and CDR2 is YFSETQ.

This clonotype has ten or more counts. This chain links TRBV7-9 with TRBJ2-2; no clear D gene. Per germline, CDR1 SEHNR and CDR2 FQNEAQ (reference sequence). The CDR3 has 13 amino acids. Trimming removed 5 bases from V and 2 bases from J, with 6 bases in between. The CDR3 DNA sequence: TGTGCCAGCAGCAAACTTAACACCGGGGAGCTGTTTTTT. Amino acids: CASSKLNTGELFF.

This clonotype was counted many times. The chain couples TRBV5-6 to TRBJ2-7, with D maybe TRBD1 (5 bases). Germline loops: CDR1 SGHDT, CDR2 YYEEEE. The length of the CDR3 is 14 residues. The germline V and J ends were trimmed by 1 base and 5 bases, with 13 bases remaining between them. The CDR3 here is CASSLQGTVHEQYF. The DNA of the CDR3 is TGTGCCAGCAGCTTGCAGGGCACGGTACACGAGCAGTACTTC.

CDR3 amino acids: CASSPGHRNQPQHF. The CDR3 region has the DNA TGCGCCAGCAGCCCTGGACACCGCAATCAGCCCCAGCATTTT. The chain employs TRBV4-3 and TRBJ1-5; the D gene is possibly TRBD1 (5 bases). The CDR3 extends over 14 amino acids. V gave up 4 bases and J gave up 2 bases, with 9 bases separating them. Per the germline V gene, CDR1 is LGHNA and CDR2 is YSLEER.

The gene calls are TRBV9 and TRBJ2-5, with D perhaps matching TRBD1 (6 bases). The germline gives CDR1 SGDLS, CDR2 YYNGEE. CDR3 size: 16 residues. The ends were cut back, 4 bases at V and 4 bases at J, with 20 bases in the middle. The CDR3 sequence: CASSIMTGSTLETQYF. The CDR3 nucleotides read TGTGCCAGCAGCATAATGACAGGTTCAACTTTAGAGACCCAGTACTTC. The full variable domain, in which reference TRBV9 and TRBJ2-5 provide the parts outside the CDR3, is DSGVTQTPKHLITATGQRVTLRCSPRSGDLSVYWYQQSLDQGLQFLIQYYNGEERAKGNILERFSAQQFPDLHSELNLSSLELGDSALYFCASSIMTGSTLETQYFGPGTRLLVL.

The chain links TRBV5-1 to TRBJ1-2; 12 nucleotides match TRBD1. This CDR3 comprises 16 residues. Germline V gene lookup returns CDR1 SGHRS and CDR2 YFSETQ. The junction had 8 bases not matched to a gene; V was cut back by 2 bases and J by 6 bases. In DNA, the CDR3 is TGCGCCAGCAGCTTTGGAGGGACAGGGGGCTGGAATGGCTACACCTTC. Translated, it gives CASSFGGTGGWNGYTF.